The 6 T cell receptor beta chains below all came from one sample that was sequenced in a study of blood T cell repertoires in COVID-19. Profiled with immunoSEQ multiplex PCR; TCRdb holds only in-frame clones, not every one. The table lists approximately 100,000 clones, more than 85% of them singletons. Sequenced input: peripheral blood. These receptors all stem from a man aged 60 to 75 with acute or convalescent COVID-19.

Here the CDR3 DNA reads TGTGCCAGCAGGTTGGGGACAGGGGGCTCGAACACTGAAGCTTTCTTT. It encodes CASRLGTGGSNTEAFF. The V call is TRBV7-6, the J call TRBJ1-1; 12 bases are shared with TRBD1. Germline CDR1 SGHVS, CDR2 FNYEAQ. The J segment lost 1 base and the V segment lost 6 bases, leaving 6 bases of the junction unmatched. CDR3 length: 16 amino acids.

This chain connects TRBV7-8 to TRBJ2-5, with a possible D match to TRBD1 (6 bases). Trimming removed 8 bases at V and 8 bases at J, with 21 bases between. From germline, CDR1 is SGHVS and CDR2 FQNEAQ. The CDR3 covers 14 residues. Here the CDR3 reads CASGPGPGAETQYF. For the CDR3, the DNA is TGTGCCAGCGGCCCCGGGCCAGGGGCAGAAACCCAGTACTTC. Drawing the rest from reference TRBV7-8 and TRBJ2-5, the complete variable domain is GAGVSQSPRYKVAKRGQDVALRCDPISGHVSLFWYQQALGQGPEFLTYFQNEAQLDKSGLPSDRFFAERPEGSVSTLKIQRTQQEDSAVYLCASGPGPGAETQYFGPGTRLLVL.

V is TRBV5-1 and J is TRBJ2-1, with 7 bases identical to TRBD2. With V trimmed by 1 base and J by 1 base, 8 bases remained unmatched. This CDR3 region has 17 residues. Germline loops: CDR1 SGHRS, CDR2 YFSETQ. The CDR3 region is CASSLFTPAGSYNEQFF. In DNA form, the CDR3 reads TGCGCCAGCAGCTTGTTTACCCCAGCGGGGTCCTACAATGAGCAGTTCTTC.

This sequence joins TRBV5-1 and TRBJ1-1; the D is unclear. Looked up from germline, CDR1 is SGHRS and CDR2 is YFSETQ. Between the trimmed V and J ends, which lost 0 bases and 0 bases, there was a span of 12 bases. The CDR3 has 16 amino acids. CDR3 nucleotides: TGCGCCAGCAGCTTGGTTCTGAGCCCCATGAACACTGAAGCTTTCTTT. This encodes CASSLVLSPMNTEAFF.

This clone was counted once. CDR3 residues: CASSIDLGGRATGELFF. The CDR3 nucleotides are TGTGCCAGTAGTATAGATCTCGGGGGGCGAGCTACCGGGGAGCTGTTTTTT. V is TRBV19 and J is TRBJ2-2; D might be TRBD2 (7 bases). The CDR3 covers 17 residues. Trimming stripped 0 bases from V and 5 bases from J, with 16 bases between. The germline V gene has CDR1 LNHDA and CDR2 SQIVND (reference sequence).

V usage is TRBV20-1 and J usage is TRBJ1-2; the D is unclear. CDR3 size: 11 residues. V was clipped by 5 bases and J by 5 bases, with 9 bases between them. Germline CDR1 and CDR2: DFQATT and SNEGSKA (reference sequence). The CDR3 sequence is CSASTPYGYTF. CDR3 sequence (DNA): TGCAGTGCTTCAACACCATATGGCTACACCTTC.